These T cell receptor beta chains were read from a single sample in a study of cytomegalovirus exposure and HLA in healthy donors. Sequencing used immunoSEQ multiplex PCR; TCRdb keeps in-frame clones, though not all of them. The sample totals some 40,000 clones. The sequenced material came from PBMCs. The receptors stem from a male donor in good health and CMV-seronegative. Each CDR3 is given with its conserved first and last residue. The order of the fields is J gene, D gene, V gene, CDR3 DNA, CDR3 protein. A D gene is named only where the DNA matches it firmly.

>TRBJ2-1|-|TRBV6-5
TGTGCCAGCAGTTACTCCCCTAGCGCGAATTTGAATGAGCAGTTCTTC
CASSYSPSANLNEQFF
>TRBJ2-7|-|TRBV14
TGTGCCAGCAGCCAGGTCGGCAGGTACTCCTACGAGCAGTACTTC
CASSQVGRYSYEQYF
>TRBJ1-1|TRBD1|TRBV5-1
TGCGCCAGCAGCTCGGCGGGGACGACAGGGGACACTGAAGCTTTCTTT
CASSSAGTTGDTEAFF
>TRBJ2-1|TRBD2|TRBV27
TGTGCCAGCAGTTCCTTGGGTACGGGTCCGGGAGGGGATGAGCAGTTCTTC
CASSSLGTGPGGDEQFF
>TRBJ2-6|-|TRBV6-6
TGTGCCAGCAGGGGCTCGGGGGCCAACGTCCTGACTTTC
CASRGSGANVLTF
>TRBJ1-5|-|TRBV21-1
TGTGCCAGCAAGTTGGGACAGAGCAATCAGCCCCAGCATTTT
CASKLGQSNQPQHF
>TRBJ2-7|TRBD1|TRBV27
TGTGCCAGCAGCGATACAGGGGGCGAGCAGTACTTC
CASSDTGGEQYF
>TRBJ2-5|-|TRBV6-5
TGTGCCAGCAGTTACGACAGCTTCGCAGGAACCCAGTACTTC
CASSYDSFAGTQYF
>TRBJ1-1|-|TRBV7-9
TGTGCCAGCAGCGGAAAGGGGTTTACTGAAGCTTTCTTT
CASSGKGFTEAFF
>TRBJ2-1|TRBD2|TRBV9
TGTGCCAGCAGCTCTTACAGCGGGGGGGCCATAAATGAGCAGTTCTTC
CASSSYSGGAINEQFF
>TRBJ2-6|-|TRBV18
TGTGCCAGCTCACCACTGGGACATAAAAACTCTGGGGCCAACGTCCTGACTTTC
CASSPLGHKNSGANVLTF
>TRBJ1-4|TRBD1|TRBV6-5
TGTGCCAGCAGTTACAGGACAGGGAATGAAAAACTGTTTTTT
CASSYRTGNEKLFF
>TRBJ2-1|-|TRBV4-1
TGCGCCAGCAGCCAAGATAGAGCATATGAGCAGTTCTTC
CASSQDRAYEQFF
>TRBJ2-4|-|TRBV2
TGTGCCAGCAGTGATGGGAGGCAGCATCTAGCCAAAAACATTCAGTACTTC
CASSDGRQHLAKNIQYF
>TRBJ1-2|-|TRBV6-1
TGTGCCACCCGGACAGATCCAATCTATGGCTACACCTTC
CATRTDPIYGYTF
>TRBJ1-2|-|TRBV2
TGTGCCAGCGAAGCGGTCGCAGCTCCTAACTATGGCTACACCTTC
CASEAVAAPNYGYTF
>TRBJ2-1|-|TRBV30
TGTGCCTGGGACATCAGGGAATTACACAATGAGCAGTTCTTC
CAWDIRELHNEQFF
>TRBJ2-7|TRBD1|TRBV18
TGTGCCAGCTCACCACTCGGACAGGGTATCGACGAGCAGTACTTC
CASSPLGQGIDEQYF
>TRBJ1-3|-|TRBV19
TGTGCCAGTAGTATCGGCGGCTCTGGAAACACCATATATTTT
CASSIGGSGNTIYF
>TRBJ2-7|-|TRBV4-1
TGCGCCAGCAGCCAGGGGCAGGGGGCCGGGGGGGAGCAGTACTTC
CASSQGQGAGGEQYF
>TRBJ2-3|-|TRBV6-1
TGTGCCAGCGCCCCCGGGAGCCTGGAAGGGTGGGCGCAGTATTTT
CASAPGSLEGWAQYF
>TRBJ1-1|-|TRBV21-1
TGTGCCAGCAGCAAAGCGGGGACACAGGGGCTAAACACTGAAGCTTTCTTT
CASSKAGTQGLNTEAFF
>TRBJ1-2|-|TRBV19
TGTGCCAGTAGTATCGGGGGGTCAGCCCCCTATGGCTACACCTTC
CASSIGGSAPYGYTF
>TRBJ1-5|-|TRBV28
TGTGCCAGCATTAGGGAATCAGGACTGCGAAATCAGCCCCAGCATTTT
CASIRESGLRNQPQHF
>TRBJ2-2|TRBD1|TRBV2
TGTGCCAGCAGTGATGCAACAGGGGAGCGAAGCGGGGAGCTGTTTTTT
CASSDATGERSGELFF
>TRBJ2-5|TRBD2|TRBV2
TGTGCCAGCAGTGATGGAAGCGGGGGGTTACAAGAGACCCAGTACTTC
CASSDGSGGLQETQYF
>TRBJ2-7|-|TRBV29-1
TGCAGCGTTGAAGGGACTAATGGCGAGCAGTACTTC
CSVEGTNGEQYF
>TRBJ2-1|TRBD2|TRBV27
TGTGCCGCCGTTGGGGGACTAGCGGAAAACAATGAGCAGTTCTTC
CAAVGGLAENNEQFF
>TRBJ1-3|-|TRBV2
TGTGCCAGCAGTGATCGGTCTTACTCTGGAAACACCATATATTTT
CASSDRSYSGNTIYF
>TRBJ2-1|TRBD2|TRBV5-1
TGCGCCAGCAGCTTGCAGGGGACTAGCGGATCTCCCTACAATGAGCAGTTCTTC
CASSLQGTSGSPYNEQFF
>TRBJ2-7|TRBD1|TRBV18
TGTGCCAGCTCACCCGGACAGGGGAACAACGAGCAGTACTTC
CASSPGQGNNEQYF
>TRBJ2-7|-|TRBV15
TGTGCCGCGGGGACAGACCGTTACGAGCAGTACTTC
CAAGTDRYEQYF
>TRBJ1-1|-|TRBV25-1
TGTGCCAGCAGTGCCCGTACTGAGGGGAACACTGAAGCTTTCTTT
CASSARTEGNTEAFF
>TRBJ1-1|-|TRBV6-5
TGTGCCAGCACAGGACAGACGAACACTGAAGCTTTCTTT
CASTGQTNTEAFF
>TRBJ2-1|TRBD2|TRBV10-2
TGCGCCAGCAGTGAGTCGGGTCGGGGGGATGAGCAGTTCTTC
CASSESGRGDEQFF
>TRBJ1-5|-|TRBV15
TGTGCCACCAGCAGAGATCCAGGGCCCAATCAGCCCCAGCATTTT
CATSRDPGPNQPQHF
>TRBJ2-5|TRBD1|TRBV2
TGTGCCAGCAGAGGGGGACAGGGAAGGGAGACCCAGTACTTC
CASRGGQGRETQYF
>TRBJ1-4|-|TRBV10-3
TGTGCCATCTCACAGATGGGTGAAAAACTGTTTTTT
CAISQMGEKLFF
>TRBJ1-4|TRBD1|TRBV7-7
TGTGCCAGCAGCTTAATAACAGGGGATGCTAATGAAAAACTGTTTTTT
CASSLITGDANEKLFF
>TRBJ2-3|-|TRBV6-5
TGTGCCAGCCGTTCAGGGACTGACACAGATACGCAGTATTTT
CASRSGTDTDTQYF
>TRBJ1-1|-|TRBV6-6
TGTGCCAGCAGCCCCCCCCAGGGGCGCTATTTTGGGGCGGCTTTCTTT
CASSPPQGRYFGAAFF
>TRBJ2-5|-|TRBV18
TGTGCCAGCTCACCTCTTAAAGCGACTGAGACCCAGTACTTC
CASSPLKATETQYF
>TRBJ1-1|-|TRBV18
TGTGCCAGCTCACCACTCCCACCAGGCACTGAAGCTTTCTTT
CASSPLPPGTEAFF
>TRBJ2-1|TRBD2|TRBV6-6
TGTGCCAGCAGCTATACTAGCGGGATATACAATGAGCAGTTCTTC
CASSYTSGIYNEQFF
>TRBJ1-5|TRBD1|TRBV30
TGTGCCTGGGGGACAGGGGGGGCCAATCAGCCCCAGCATTTT
CAWGTGGANQPQHF
>TRBJ2-5|TRBD2|TRBV5-1
TGCGCCAGCAGTGGCGGGGGGGTCCAAGAGACCCAGTACTTC
CASSGGGVQETQYF
>TRBJ1-1|-|TRBV7-2
TGTGCCAGCAGCTTAAACAGATTGAACACTGAAGCTTTCTTT
CASSLNRLNTEAFF
>TRBJ2-2|-|TRBV7-2
TGTGCCAGCAGCCTAACAGGGGGAGGGGGGGAGCTGTTTTTT
CASSLTGGGGELFF
>TRBJ1-1|-|TRBV2
TGTGCCAGCCTCCAGACCCCGCGGACTGAAGCTTTCTTT
CASLQTPRTEAFF